This T cell receptor (beta chain) emerged from a study of T cell responses to AZD1222 COVID-19 vaccine. The CDR3 totals 14 residues. The germline gives CDR1 LGHNA, CDR2 YNFKEQ. V lost 2 bases and J 3 bases, leaving 10 bases between the germline ends. This table comes from immunoSEQ multiplex PCR, and its TCRdb copy is limited to in-frame clones, with some not included. Of 180,000 or so clones listed, more than 75% are singletons. The clonotype originates from an adult who received the AZD1222 COVID-19 vaccine. This chain uses TRBV4-2 with TRBJ1-2; D is unresolved. The sample was peripheral blood, taken 28 days after the second AZD1222 dose. The CDR3 region is CASSQPGRDYGYTF. For the CDR3, the DNA is TGTGCCAGCAGCCAACCTGGACGGGACTATGGCTACACCTTC.